Given below is one TCR beta chain in context. The sample originates from a study of blood T cell repertoires in COVID-19. Original methodology: Amplification of reference gene primers provided the estimated nucleated cell counts. Using immunoSEQ multiplex PCR, the repertoire was profiled, and TCRdb retains in-frame clones only, with some absent. V and J calls and clone size come straight from that table; D and trimming were deduced from the DNA. Among about 21,000 clones listed, almost 90% were seen once. There are 16 residues in the CDR3. The V end was cut by 0 bases, the J end by 5 bases, with 18 bases between. CDR1 is SGHNT and CDR2 is YYREEE in the germline V gene (reference sequence).

The rearrangement uses TRBV5-4 and TRBJ2-7, with D possibly being TRBD1 (6 bases). This sequence was found in a human donor in a cohort sampled during active COVID-19. The sequenced sample consisted of peripheral blood. CDR3 in amino acids: CASSLEGGRRGNEQYF. CDR3 DNA sequence: TGTGCCAGCAGCTTGGAAGGCGGTCGCAGGGGCAACGAGCAGTACTTC.